This T cell receptor (beta chain) was recovered during a study of blood T cell repertoires in COVID-19. Those enrolled, adults aged roughly 18 to 95 years, came from about two dozen US areas. Libraries were prepared by immunoSEQ multiplex PCR; TCRdb keeps only in-frame clonotypes and omits some of them. The sample lists roughly 280,000 clones, roughly 89% occurring once. CDR3 length equals 15 residues. V gave up 3 bases and J gave up 10 bases; unmatched junction bases: 6. Germline V lookup: CDR1 SGHVS, CDR2 FNYEAQ. The rearrangement links TRBV7-6 to TRBJ1-6; 10 positions match TRBD1. The receptor was derived from a woman aged 55-75 years who had recovered from COVID-19. The sequencing input was PBMCs or T cells enriched from blood (not recorded which). CDR3 sequence reads: CASSFFGTGASPLHF. The CDR3 nucleotides are TGTGCCAGCAGCTTCTTCGGGACAGGGGCGTCACCCCTCCACTTT.